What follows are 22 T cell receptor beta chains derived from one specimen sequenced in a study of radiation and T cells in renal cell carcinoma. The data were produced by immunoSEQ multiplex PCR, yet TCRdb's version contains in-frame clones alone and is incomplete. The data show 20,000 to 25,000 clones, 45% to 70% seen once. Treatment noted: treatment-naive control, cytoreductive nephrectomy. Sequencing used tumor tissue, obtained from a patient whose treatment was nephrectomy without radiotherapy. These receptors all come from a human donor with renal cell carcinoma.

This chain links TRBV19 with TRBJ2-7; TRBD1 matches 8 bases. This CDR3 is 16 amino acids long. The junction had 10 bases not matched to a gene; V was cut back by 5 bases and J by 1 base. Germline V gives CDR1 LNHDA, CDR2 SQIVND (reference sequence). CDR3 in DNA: TGTGCCAGTAGTCGCCGGACAGGGACCATTTCCTACGAGCAGTACTTC. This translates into CASSRRTGTISYEQYF.

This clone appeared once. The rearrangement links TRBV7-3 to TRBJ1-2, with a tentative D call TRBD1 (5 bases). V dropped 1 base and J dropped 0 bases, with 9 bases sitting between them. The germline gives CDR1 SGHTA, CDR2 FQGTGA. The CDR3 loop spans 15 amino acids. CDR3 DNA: TGTGCCAGCAGCTTAAGTGGGGCGGCTAACTATGGCTACACCTTC. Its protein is CASSLSGAANYGYTF.

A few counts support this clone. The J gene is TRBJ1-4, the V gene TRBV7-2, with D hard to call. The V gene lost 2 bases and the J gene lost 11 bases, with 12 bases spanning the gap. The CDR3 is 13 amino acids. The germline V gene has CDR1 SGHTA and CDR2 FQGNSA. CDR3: CASSLRRLGKLFF. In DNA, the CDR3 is TGTGCCAGCAGCTTACGTAGATTGGGGAAACTGTTTTTT.

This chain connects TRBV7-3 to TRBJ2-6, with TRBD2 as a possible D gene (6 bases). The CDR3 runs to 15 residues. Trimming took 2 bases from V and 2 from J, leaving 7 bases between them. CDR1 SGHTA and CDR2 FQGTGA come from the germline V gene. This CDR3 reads CASSLGGAGANVLTF. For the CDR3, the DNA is TGTGCCAGCAGCTTAGGCGGGGCTGGGGCCAACGTCCTGACTTTC. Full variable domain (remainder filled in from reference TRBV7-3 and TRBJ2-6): GAGVSQTPSNKVTEKGKYVELRCDPISGHTALYWYRQSLGQGPEFLIYFQGTGAADDSGLPNDRFFAVRPEGSVSTLKIQRTERGDSAVYLCASSLGGAGANVLTFGAGSRLTVL.

The CDR3 here is CASSLQAGGHYEQYF. CDR3 nucleotides: TGTGCCAGCAGCTTACAGGCGGGGGGCCACTACGAGCAGTACTTC. The chain uses TRBV13 and TRBJ2-7; 8 nucleotides align to TRBD2. V was pared by 2 bases and J by 3 bases, with 6 bases of the junction left unmatched. The CDR3 is 15 residues long. Germline CDR1 reads PRHDT; CDR2 reads FYEKMQ (reference sequence).

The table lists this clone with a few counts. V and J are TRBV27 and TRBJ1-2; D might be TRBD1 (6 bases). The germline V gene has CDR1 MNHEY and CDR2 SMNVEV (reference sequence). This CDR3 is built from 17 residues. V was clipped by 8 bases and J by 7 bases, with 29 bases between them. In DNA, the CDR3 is TGTGCCAGCTCTAACCAACGGTGGGCACGGGGGCTCCCTGGCTACACCTTC. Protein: CASSNQRWARGLPGYTF.

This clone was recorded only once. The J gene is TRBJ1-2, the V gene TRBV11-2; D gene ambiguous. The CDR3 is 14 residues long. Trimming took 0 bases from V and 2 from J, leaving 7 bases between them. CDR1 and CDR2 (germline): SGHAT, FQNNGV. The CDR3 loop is CASSLDRKNYGYTF. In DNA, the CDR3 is TGTGCCAGCAGCTTAGATCGCAAGAACTATGGCTACACCTTC.

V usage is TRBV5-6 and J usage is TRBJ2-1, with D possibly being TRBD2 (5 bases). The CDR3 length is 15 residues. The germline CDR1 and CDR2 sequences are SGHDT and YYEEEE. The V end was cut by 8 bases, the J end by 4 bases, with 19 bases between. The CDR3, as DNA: TGTGCCAGAAGACTGCCTTCTAGCCCATACAATGAGCAGTTCTTC. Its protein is CARRLPSSPYNEQFF.

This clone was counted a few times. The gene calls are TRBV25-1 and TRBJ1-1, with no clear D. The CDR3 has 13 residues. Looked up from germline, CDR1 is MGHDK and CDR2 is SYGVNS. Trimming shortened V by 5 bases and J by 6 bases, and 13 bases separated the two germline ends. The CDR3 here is CASSWGRGAEAFF. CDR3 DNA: TGTGCCAGCAGTTGGGGTAGAGGAGCTGAAGCTTTCTTT. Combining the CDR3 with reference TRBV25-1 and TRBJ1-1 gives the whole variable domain EADIYQTPRYLVIGTGKKITLECSQTMGHDKMYWYQQDPGMELHLIHYSYGVNSTEKGDLSSESTVSRIRTEHFPLTLESARPSHTSQYLCASSWGRGAEAFFGQGTRLTVV.

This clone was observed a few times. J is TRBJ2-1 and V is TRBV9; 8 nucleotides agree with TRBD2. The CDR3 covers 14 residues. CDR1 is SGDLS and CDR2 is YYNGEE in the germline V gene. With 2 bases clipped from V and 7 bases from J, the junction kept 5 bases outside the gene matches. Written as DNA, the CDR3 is TGTGCCAGCAGCGTCGGGGGGGAACTTAATGAGCAGTTCTTC. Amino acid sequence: CASSVGGELNEQFF.

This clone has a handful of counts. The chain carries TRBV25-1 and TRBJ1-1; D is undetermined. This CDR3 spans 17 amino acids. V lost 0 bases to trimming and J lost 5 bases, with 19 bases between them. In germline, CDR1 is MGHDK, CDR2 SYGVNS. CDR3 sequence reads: CASSEYGGPVLYTEAFF. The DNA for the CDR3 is TGTGCCAGCAGTGAATATGGAGGGCCGGTCTTGTATACTGAAGCTTTCTTT.

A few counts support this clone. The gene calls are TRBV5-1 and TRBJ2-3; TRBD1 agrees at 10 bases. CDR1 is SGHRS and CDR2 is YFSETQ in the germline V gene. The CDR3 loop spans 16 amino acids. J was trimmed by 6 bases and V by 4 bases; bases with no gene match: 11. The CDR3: CASSATGTGVSDTQYF. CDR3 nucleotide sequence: TGCGCCAGCAGCGCTACCGGGACAGGGGTTAGCGATACGCAGTATTTT.

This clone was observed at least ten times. CDR3 residues: CASSPTAGGGTGELFF. The CDR3 nucleotides are TGTGCCAGCAGCCCCACGGCGGGGGGTGGCACCGGGGAGCTGTTTTTT. The rearrangement links TRBV7-3 to TRBJ2-2; TRBD2 matches at 8 bases. CDR1 and CDR2 from the germline V gene are SGHTA and FQGTGA. The CDR3 is made up of 16 amino acids. The V and J ends lost 5 bases and 4 bases, in that order; junction bases with no gene match: 9.

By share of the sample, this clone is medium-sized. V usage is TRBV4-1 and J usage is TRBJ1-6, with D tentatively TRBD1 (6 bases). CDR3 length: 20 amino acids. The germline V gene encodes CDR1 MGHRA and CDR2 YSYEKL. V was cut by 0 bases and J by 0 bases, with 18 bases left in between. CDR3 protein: CASSQEWVGGPHSYNSPLHF. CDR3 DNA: TGCGCCAGCAGCCAAGAATGGGTGGGGGGGCCACACTCCTATAATTCACCCCTCCACTTT.

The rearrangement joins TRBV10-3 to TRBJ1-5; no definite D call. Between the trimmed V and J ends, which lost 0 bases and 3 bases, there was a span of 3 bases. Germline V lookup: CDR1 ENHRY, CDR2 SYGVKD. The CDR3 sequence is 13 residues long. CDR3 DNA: TGTGCCATCAGTGAGTCGTTCAATCAGCCCCAGCATTTT. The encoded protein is CAISESFNQPQHF.

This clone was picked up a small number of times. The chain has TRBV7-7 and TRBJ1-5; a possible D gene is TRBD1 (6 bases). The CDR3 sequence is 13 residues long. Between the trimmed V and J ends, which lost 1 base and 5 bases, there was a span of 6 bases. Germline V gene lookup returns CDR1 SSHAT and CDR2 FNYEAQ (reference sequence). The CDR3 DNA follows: TGTGCCAGCAGCTTAGGGACAGATCAGCCCCAGCATTTT. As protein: CASSLGTDQPQHF.

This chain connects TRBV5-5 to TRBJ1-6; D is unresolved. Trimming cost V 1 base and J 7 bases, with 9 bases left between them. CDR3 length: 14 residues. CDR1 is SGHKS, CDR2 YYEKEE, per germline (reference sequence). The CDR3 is CASSLWSGNSPLHF. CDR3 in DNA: TGTGCCAGCAGCTTGTGGTCAGGAAATTCACCCCTCCACTTT.

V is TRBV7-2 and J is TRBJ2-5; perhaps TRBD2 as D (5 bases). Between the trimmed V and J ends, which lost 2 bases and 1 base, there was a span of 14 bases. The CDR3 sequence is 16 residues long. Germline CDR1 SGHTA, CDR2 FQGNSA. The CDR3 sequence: CASSLSTSEGQETQYF. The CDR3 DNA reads TGTGCCAGCAGCTTATCCACCAGTGAGGGCCAAGAGACCCAGTACTTC.

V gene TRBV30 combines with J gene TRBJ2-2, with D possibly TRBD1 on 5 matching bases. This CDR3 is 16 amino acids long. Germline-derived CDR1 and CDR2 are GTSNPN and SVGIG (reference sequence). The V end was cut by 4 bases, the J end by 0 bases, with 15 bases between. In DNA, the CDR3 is TGTGCCTGGACCCAAGTAGGGGCGTCGAACACCGGGGAGCTGTTTTTT. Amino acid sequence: CAWTQVGASNTGELFF.

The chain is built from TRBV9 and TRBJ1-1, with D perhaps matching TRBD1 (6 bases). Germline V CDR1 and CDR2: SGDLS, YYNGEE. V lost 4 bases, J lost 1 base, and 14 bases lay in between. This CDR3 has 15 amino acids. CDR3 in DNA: TGTGCCAGCAGCCCCGCCGGGACACAGAACACTGAAGCTTTCTTT. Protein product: CASSPAGTQNTEAFF. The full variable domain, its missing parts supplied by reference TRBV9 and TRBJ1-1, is DSGVTQTPKHLITATGQRVTLRCSPRSGDLSVYWYQQSLDQGLQFLIQYYNGEERAKGNILERFSAQQFPDLHSELNLSSLELGDSALYFCASSPAGTQNTEAFFGQGTRLTVV.

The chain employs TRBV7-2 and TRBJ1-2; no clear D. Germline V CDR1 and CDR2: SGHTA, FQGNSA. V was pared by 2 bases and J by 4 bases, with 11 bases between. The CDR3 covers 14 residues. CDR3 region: CASSLRTEVYGYTF. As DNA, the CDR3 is TGTGCCAGCAGCTTACGTACGGAGGTCTATGGCTACACCTTC.

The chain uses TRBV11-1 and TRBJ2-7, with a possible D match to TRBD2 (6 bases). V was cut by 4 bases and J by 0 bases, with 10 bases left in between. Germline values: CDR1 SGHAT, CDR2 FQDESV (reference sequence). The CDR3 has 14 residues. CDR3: CASSSSSASYEQYF. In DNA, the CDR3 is TGTGCCAGCAGCTCCTCTAGCGCCTCCTACGAGCAGTACTTC.